This T cell receptor (beta chain) was retrieved from a study of blood T cell repertoires in COVID-19. The wider study: PBMCs, B-cell-depleted T cells, or T cells were the source of the cDNA or gDNA that made up the material.

The trim removed 1 base at V and 2 bases at J, leaving 9 bases unmatched. This CDR3 has 17 amino acids. The V gene's germline CDR1 is MNHNS and CDR2 SASEGT. Methods used by the authors: Amplification of reference gene primers provided the estimated nucleated cell counts. Produced via immunoSEQ multiplex PCR; TCRdb's table is partial and in-frame only. V and J calls and clone size come straight from that table; D and trimming were deduced from the DNA. Of around 90,000 clones detected, around 81% appear once; the ten largest clones hold approximately 12%. The source of this sequence is a woman aged 65 to 85 with active or convalescent COVID-19. Source material: peripheral blood. The rearrangement joins TRBV6-1 to TRBJ2-3, with 7 bases aligning to TRBD2. CDR3 nucleotides: TGTGCCAGCAGTGAAGGGGCCCTGCGGGGGACCACAGATACGCAGTATTTT. Translating gives CASSEGALRGTTDTQYF.